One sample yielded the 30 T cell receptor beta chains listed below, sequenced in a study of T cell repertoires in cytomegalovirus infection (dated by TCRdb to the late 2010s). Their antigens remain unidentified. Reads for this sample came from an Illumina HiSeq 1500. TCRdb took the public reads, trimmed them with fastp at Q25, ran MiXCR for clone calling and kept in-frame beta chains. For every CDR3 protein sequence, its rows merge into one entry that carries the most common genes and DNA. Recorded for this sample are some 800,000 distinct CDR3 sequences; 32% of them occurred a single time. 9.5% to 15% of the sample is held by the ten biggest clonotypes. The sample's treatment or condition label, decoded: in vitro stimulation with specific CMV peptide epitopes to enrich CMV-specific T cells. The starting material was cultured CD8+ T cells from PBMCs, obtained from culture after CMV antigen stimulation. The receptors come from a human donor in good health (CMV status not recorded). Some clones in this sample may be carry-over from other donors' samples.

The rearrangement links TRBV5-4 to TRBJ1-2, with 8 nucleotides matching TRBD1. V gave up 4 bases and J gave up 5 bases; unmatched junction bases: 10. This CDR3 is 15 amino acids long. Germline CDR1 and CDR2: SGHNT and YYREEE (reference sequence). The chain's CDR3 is CASSDRDRRGYGYTF. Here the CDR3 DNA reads TGTGCCAGCAGCGACCGGGACAGGAGGGGATATGGCTACACCTTC. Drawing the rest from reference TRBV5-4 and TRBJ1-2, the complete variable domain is ETGVTQSPTHLIKTRGQQVTLRCSSQSGHNTVSWYQQALGQGPQFIFQYYREEENGRGNFPPRFSGLQFPNYSSELNVNALELDDSALYLCASSDRDRRGYGYTFGSGTRLTVV.

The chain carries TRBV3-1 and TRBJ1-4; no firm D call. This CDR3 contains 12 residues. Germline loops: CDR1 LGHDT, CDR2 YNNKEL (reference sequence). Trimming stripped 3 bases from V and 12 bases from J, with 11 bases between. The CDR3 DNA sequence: TGTGCCAGCAGCCAGGACCGAAGGGAACTGTTTTTT. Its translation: CASSQDRRELFF.

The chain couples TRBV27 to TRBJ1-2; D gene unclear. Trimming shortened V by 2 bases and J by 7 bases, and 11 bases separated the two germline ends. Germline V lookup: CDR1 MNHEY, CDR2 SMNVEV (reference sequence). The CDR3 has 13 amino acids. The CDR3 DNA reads TGTGCCAGCAGTTTAGGTAGCCGGGCTGGCTACACCTTC. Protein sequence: CASSLGSRAGYTF.

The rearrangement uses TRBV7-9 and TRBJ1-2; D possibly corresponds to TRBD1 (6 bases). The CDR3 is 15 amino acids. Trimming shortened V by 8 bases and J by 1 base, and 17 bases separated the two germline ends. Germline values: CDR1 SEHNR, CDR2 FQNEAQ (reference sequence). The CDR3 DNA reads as TGTGCCAGCTCCATTTCGGGGGGCAGTAACTATGGCTACACCTTC. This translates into CASSISGGSNYGYTF.

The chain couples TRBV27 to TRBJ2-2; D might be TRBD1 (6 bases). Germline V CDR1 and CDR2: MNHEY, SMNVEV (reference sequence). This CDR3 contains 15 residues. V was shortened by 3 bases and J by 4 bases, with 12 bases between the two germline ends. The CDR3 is CASSFSGQRTGELFF. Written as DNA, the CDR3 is TGTGCCAGCAGTTTTTCGGGACAACGCACCGGGGAGCTGTTTTTT.

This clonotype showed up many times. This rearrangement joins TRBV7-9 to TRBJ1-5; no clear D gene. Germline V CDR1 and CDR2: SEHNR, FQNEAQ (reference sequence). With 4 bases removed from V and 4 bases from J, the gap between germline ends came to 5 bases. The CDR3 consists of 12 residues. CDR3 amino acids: CASSSQNQPQHF. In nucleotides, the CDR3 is TGTGCCAGCAGCTCTCAAAATCAGCCCCAGCATTTT.

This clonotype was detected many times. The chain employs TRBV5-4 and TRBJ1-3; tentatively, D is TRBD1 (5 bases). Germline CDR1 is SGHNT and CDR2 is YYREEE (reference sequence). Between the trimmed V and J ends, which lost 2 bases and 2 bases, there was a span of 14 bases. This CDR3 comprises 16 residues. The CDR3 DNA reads TGTGCCAGCAGCTTATATCGGGGCGACACTGGAAACACCATATATTTT. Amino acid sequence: CASSLYRGDTGNTIYF.

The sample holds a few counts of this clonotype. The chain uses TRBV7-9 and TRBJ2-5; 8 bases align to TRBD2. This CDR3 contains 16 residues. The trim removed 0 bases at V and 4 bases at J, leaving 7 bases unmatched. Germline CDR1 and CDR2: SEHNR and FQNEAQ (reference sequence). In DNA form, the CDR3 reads TGTGCCAGCAGCTTAGCCCGGGGGGGCCTCTTAGAGACCCAGTACTTC. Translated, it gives CASSLARGGLLETQYF.

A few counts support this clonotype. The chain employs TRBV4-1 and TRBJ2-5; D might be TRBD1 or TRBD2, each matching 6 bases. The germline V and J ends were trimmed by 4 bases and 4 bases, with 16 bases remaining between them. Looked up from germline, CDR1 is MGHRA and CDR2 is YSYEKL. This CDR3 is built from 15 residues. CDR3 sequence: CASSLSEQGGETQYF. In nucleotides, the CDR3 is TGCGCCAGCAGCCTCAGCGAACAGGGAGGAGAGACCCAGTACTTC.

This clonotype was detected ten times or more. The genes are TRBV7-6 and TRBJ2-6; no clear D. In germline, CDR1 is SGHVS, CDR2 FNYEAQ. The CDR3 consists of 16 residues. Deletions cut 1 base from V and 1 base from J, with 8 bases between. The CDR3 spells CASSLGPPSGANVLTF. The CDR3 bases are TGTGCCAGCAGCTTAGGGCCACCGTCTGGGGCCAACGTCCTGACTTTC.

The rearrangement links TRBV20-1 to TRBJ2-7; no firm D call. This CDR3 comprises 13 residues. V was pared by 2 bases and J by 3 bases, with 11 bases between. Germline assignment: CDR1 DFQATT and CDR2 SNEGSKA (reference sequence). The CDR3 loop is CSARYNLGYEQYF. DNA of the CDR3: TGCAGTGCTAGATACAACTTGGGCTACGAGCAGTACTTC.

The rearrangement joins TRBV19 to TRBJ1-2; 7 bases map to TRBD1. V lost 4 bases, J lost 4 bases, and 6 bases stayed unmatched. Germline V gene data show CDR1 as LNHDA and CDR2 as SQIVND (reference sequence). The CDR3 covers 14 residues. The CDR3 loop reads CASSRGTDLYGYTF. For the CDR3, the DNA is TGTGCCAGTAGTAGAGGGACAGATCTCTATGGCTACACCTTC.

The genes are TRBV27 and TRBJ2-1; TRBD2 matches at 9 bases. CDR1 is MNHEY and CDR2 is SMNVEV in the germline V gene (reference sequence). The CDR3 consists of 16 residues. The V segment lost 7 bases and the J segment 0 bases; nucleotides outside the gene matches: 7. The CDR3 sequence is CASKILAGSSYNEQFF. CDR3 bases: TGTGCCAGCAAAATCCTAGCGGGGAGCTCCTACAATGAGCAGTTCTTC.

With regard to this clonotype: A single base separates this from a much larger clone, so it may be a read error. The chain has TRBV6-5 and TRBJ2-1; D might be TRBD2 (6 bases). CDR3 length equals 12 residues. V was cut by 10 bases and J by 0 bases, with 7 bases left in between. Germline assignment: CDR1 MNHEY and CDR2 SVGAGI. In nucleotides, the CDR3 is TGTGCCACCGGGGGCTCCTACAATGAGCAGTTCTTC. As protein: CATGGSYNEQFF.

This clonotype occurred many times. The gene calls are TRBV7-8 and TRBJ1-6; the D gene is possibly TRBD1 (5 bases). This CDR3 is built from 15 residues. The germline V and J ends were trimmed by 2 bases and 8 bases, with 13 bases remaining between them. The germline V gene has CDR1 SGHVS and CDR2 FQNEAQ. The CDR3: CASSLSGLGDSPLHF. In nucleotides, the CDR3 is TGTGCCAGCAGCTTATCGGGACTCGGGGATTCACCCCTCCACTTT.

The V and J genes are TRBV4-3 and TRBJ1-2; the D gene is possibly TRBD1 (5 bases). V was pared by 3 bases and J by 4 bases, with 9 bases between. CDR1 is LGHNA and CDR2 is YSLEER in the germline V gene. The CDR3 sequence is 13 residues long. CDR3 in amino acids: CASSQDTGYGYTF. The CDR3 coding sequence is TGCGCCAGCAGCCAGGACACCGGCTATGGCTACACCTTC.

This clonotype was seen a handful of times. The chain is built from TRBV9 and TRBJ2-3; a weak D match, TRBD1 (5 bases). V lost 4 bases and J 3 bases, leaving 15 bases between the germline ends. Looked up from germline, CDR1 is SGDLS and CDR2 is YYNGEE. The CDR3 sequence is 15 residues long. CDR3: CASSSRDSRTDTQYF. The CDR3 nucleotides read TGTGCCAGCAGCTCAAGAGACAGTAGGACAGATACGCAGTATTTT.

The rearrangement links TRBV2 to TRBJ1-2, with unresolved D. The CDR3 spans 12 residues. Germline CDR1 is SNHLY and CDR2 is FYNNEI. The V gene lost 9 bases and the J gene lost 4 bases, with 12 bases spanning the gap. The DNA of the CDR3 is TGTGCCAGTCTAGGGTCGGTCTATGGCTACACCTTC. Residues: CASLGSVYGYTF.

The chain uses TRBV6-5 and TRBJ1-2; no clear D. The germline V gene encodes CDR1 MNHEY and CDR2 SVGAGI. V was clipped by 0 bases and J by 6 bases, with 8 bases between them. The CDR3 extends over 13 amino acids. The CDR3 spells CASSYSDQDGYTF. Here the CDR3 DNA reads TGTGCCAGCAGTTACTCGGATCAGGATGGCTACACCTTC.

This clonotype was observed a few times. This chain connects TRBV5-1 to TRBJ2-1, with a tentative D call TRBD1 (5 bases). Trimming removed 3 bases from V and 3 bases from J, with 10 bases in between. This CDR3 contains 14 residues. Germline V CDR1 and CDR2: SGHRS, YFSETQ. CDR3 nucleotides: TGCGCCAGCAGCTGGAACAGGAACTACAATGAGCAGTTCTTC. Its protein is CASSWNRNYNEQFF.

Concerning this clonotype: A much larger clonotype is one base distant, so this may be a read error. The CDR3: CAGSLATGVQPQHF. The CDR3 DNA follows: TGTGCCGGCAGCCTGGCGACAGGGGTACAGCCCCAGCATTTT. This sequence joins TRBV7-8 and TRBJ1-5; 8 nucleotides match TRBD1. Germline loops: CDR1 SGHVS, CDR2 FQNEAQ. The length of the CDR3 is 14 residues.

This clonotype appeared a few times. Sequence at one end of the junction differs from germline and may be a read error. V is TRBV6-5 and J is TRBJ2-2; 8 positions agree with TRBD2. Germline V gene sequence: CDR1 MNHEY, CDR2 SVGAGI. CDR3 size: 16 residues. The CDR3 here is CASRVTSVRNSGELFF. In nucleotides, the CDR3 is TGTGCCAGCAGGGTGACTAGCGTCCGGAACTCCGGGGAGCTGTTTTTT.

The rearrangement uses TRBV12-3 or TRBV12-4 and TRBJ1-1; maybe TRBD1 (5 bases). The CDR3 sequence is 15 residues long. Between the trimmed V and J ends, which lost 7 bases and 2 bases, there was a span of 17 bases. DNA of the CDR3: TGTGCCAGCACCGAAGGGTACAGGCCTAACACTGAAGCTTTCTTT. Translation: CASTEGYRPNTEAFF.

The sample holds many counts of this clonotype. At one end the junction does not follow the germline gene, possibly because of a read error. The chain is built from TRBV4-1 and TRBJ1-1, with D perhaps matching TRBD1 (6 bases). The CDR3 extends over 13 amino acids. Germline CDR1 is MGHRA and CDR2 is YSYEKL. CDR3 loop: CASSPGQNTEAFF. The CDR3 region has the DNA TGTGCCAGCAGCCCGGGACAGAACACTGAAGCTTTCTTT.

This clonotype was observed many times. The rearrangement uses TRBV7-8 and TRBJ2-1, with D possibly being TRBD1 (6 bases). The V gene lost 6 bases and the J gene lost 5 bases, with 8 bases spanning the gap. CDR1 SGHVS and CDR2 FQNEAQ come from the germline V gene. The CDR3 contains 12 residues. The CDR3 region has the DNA TGTGCCAGCAGTCACAGGGACAATGAGCAGTTCTTC. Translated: CASSHRDNEQFF. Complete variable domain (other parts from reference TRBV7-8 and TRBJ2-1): GAGVSQSPRYKVAKRGQDVALRCDPISGHVSLFWYQQALGQGPEFLTYFQNEAQLDKSGLPSDRFFAERPEGSVSTLKIQRTQQEDSAVYLCASSHRDNEQFFGPGTRLTVL.

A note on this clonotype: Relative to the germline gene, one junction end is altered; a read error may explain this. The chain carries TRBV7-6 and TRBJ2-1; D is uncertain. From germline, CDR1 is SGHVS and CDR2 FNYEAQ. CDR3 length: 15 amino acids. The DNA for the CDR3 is TGTGCTAGCAGCTTAAGTTCAGACCCCTACAATGAGCAGTTCTTC. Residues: CASSLSSDPYNEQFF.

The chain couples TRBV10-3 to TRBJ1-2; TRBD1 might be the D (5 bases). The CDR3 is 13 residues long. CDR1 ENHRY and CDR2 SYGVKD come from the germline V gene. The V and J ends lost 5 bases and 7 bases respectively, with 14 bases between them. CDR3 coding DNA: TGTGCCATCAGTCTAAGTCAGGGTGGTGGCTACACCTTC. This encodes CAISLSQGGGYTF.

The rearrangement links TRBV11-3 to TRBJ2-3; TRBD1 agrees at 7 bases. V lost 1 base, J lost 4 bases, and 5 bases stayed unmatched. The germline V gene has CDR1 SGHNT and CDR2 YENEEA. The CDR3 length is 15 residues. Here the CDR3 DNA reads TGTGCCAGCAGCTTAGGACAGGGCCTTTCAGATACGCAGTATTTT. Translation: CASSLGQGLSDTQYF.

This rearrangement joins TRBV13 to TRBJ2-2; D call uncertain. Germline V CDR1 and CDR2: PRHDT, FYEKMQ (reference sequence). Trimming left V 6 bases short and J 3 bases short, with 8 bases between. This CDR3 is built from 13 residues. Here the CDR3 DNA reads TGTGCCAGCAGAACCTCCTACACCGGGGAGCTGTTTTTT. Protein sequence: CASRTSYTGELFF.

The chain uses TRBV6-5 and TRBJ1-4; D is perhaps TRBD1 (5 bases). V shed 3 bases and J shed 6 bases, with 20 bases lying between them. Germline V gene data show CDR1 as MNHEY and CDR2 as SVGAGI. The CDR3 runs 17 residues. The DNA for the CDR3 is TGTGCCAGCAGTTATTTTCTTCCGGGACCTCGGTATGAAAAACTGTTTTTT. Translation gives CASSYFLPGPRYEKLFF.